This T cell receptor (beta chain) comes out of a study of T cells in Graves' hyperthyroidism and ophthalmopathy. Germline CDR1 reads SGHAT; CDR2 reads FQNNGV. This CDR3 has 17 amino acids. V lost 5 bases and J 1 base, leaving 18 bases between the germline ends. Authors of the study amplified TCR beta CDR3 regions from RNA transcripts. The HTBI primer set served for first-round RT-PCR of the TCR CDR3. TCRdb used MiXCR to reprocess the multiplex PCR reads, holding one entry per CDR3 protein. The sample consists of some 380,000 distinct CDR3 sequences, roughly 13% of them appearing once. The sample comprised blood. This TCR derives from a man aged 25 to 45 with Graves' hyperthyroidism that later progressed to Graves' ophthalmopathy. The chain recombines TRBV11-2 with TRBJ2-1; D is possibly TRBD2 (6 bases). CDR3 region: CASSPRPRDLSYNEQFF. The CDR3 region has the DNA TGTGCCAGCAGCCCCAGGCCTCGGGACTTGTCCTACAATGAGCAGTTCTTC.